One sample yielded the 23 T cell receptor beta chains listed below, sequenced in a study of T cell changes during pregnancy in multiple sclerosis. Assay used: immunoSEQ multiplex PCR; TCRdb lists only in-frame clones, some missing. Of about 98,000 clones listed, about 92% are singletons. This specimen was peripheral blood, taken after pregnancy. The receptors here all came from a female donor in good health, enrolled as a control in a pregnancy study.

This chain links TRBV29-1 with TRBJ2-2; 11 positions agree with TRBD2. Germline CDR1 reads SQVTM; CDR2 reads ANQGSEA. Trimming took 7 bases from V and 5 from J; bases not matched to a gene: 3. The CDR3 spans 13 residues. The CDR3 region has the DNA TGCAGCGCAAGACTAGCGGGGACCGGGGAGCTGTTTTTT. The encoded protein is CSARLAGTGELFF.

The chain has TRBV15 and TRBJ2-3; 11 nucleotides line up with TRBD2. CDR1 is LNHNV and CDR2 is YYDKDF in the germline V gene (reference sequence). CDR3 size: 16 residues. Trimming removed 3 bases from V and 5 bases from J; junction bases left unmatched: 7. The chain's CDR3 is CATSRGNSGGGDTQYF. The CDR3 bases are TGTGCCACCAGCAGGGGCAATAGCGGGGGGGGAGATACGCAGTATTTT.

This clone appeared a single time. V is TRBV27 and J is TRBJ2-7, with 9 bases that match TRBD1. This CDR3 region has 14 residues. CDR1 and CDR2 from the germline V gene are MNHEY and SMNVEV (reference sequence). After removal of 10 bases from V and 4 bases from J, the junction contained 11 bases not matched to a gene. The CDR3 coding sequence is TGTGCCACCTCCCCGAGGGACAGGGTGTACGAGCAGTACTTC. Translated, it gives CATSPRDRVYEQYF.

This clone showed up just once. The chain employs TRBV9 and TRBJ2-7; the D gene is possibly TRBD2 (6 bases). The V and J ends lost 0 bases and 4 bases respectively, with 11 bases between them. The CDR3 has 14 residues. Germline V gene lookup returns CDR1 SGDLS and CDR2 YYNGEE. The CDR3 DNA sequence: TGTGCCAGCAGCGTAGATTTTCGGGGGTACGAGCAGTACTTC. Its protein product is CASSVDFRGYEQYF.

The J gene is TRBJ1-5, the V gene TRBV27; TRBD1 agrees at 7 bases. V shed 3 bases and J 7 bases; nucleotides not matched to a gene: 9. There are 15 residues in the CDR3. Per the germline V gene, CDR1 is MNHEY and CDR2 is SMNVEV (reference sequence). The DNA of the CDR3 is TGTGCCAGCAGTTTGCAGGGGGAAAGAGGCCAGCCCCAGCATTTT. Its protein product is CASSLQGERGQPQHF.

This chain uses TRBV7-9 with TRBJ2-7; possible D gene TRBD2, 5 bases. The CDR3 is 14 amino acids. The V gene's germline CDR1 is SEHNR and CDR2 FQNEAQ (reference sequence). The ends were cut back, 0 bases at V and 7 bases at J, with 13 bases in the middle. CDR3 DNA: TGTGCCAGCAGCTTAGCGGACTGGACGGGGGAGCAGTACTTC. Its translation: CASSLADWTGEQYF.

V gene TRBV29-1 combines with J gene TRBJ1-2; 9 bases fit TRBD1. Germline V CDR1 and CDR2: SQVTM, ANQGSEA. J lost 8 bases, V lost 7 bases, and 11 bases had no gene match. CDR3 length equals 13 residues. The DNA for the CDR3 is TGCAGCGGCGGGGGACAGGGAGGGCACGGCTACACCTTC. Translated: CSGGGQGGHGYTF.

J is TRBJ1-2 and V is TRBV12-5, with D possibly TRBD1 on 6 matching bases. CDR3 length equals 16 residues. V lost 4 bases and J lost 6, with 21 bases in between. Germline V lookup: CDR1 LGHNT, CDR2 FRNRAP. CDR3 sequence reads: CASGSLRGTKRDGYTF. The CDR3 nucleotides are TGTGCTAGTGGTTCCCTGCGAGGGACAAAAAGGGATGGCTACACCTTC.

This clone was seen just once. The V gene is TRBV5-4, the J gene TRBJ2-1; D unresolved. In germline, CDR1 is SGHNT, CDR2 YYREEE (reference sequence). Trimming stripped 0 bases from V and 10 bases from J, with 29 bases between. This CDR3 has 19 residues. DNA of the CDR3: TGTGCCAGCAGCTTGGGTTCAAAAGACGCGTGGGCCCGTTTGGGCGAGCAGTTCTTC. It is translated as CASSLGSKDAWARLGEQFF.

The chain recombines TRBV18 with TRBJ1-5, with D perhaps TRBD1 (5 bases). The CDR3 is 14 amino acids. Deletions cut 2 bases from V and 2 bases from J, with 7 bases between. Germline V gene data show CDR1 as KGHSH and CDR2 as LQKENI. The DNA for the CDR3 is TGTGCCAGCTCACCAGGGGCAGGCAATCAGCCCCAGCATTTT. Protein: CASSPGAGNQPQHF.

The chain carries TRBV5-6 and TRBJ2-6, with TRBD2 identical over 10 bases. The V segment lost 5 bases and the J segment 0 bases; nucleotides outside the gene matches: 11. The germline CDR1 and CDR2 sequences are SGHDT and YYEEEE. The CDR3 length is 19 residues. For the CDR3, the DNA is TGTGCCAGCAGTTCCCTAGGGACTAGCGTAAGCTCTGGGGCCAACGTCCTGACTTTC. Amino acids: CASSSLGTSVSSGANVLTF. Using reference TRBV5-6 and TRBJ2-6 for the parts outside the CDR3, the full variable domain is DAGVTQSPTHLIKTRGQQVTLRCSPKSGHDTVSWYQQALGQGPQFIFQYYEEEERQRGNFPDRFSGHQFPNYSSELNVNALLLGDSALYLCASSSLGTSVSSGANVLTFGAGSRLTVL.

The J gene is TRBJ1-5, the V gene TRBV19; tentatively, D is TRBD1 (6 bases). CDR3 length: 15 residues. The V end was cut by 3 bases, the J end by 7 bases, with 16 bases between. Germline CDR1 LNHDA, CDR2 SQIVND (reference sequence). This CDR3 reads CASSMSVQGFQPQHF. CDR3 bases: TGTGCCAGTAGTATGTCGGTACAGGGCTTCCAGCCCCAGCATTTT. The whole variable domain, filled in from reference TRBV19 and TRBJ1-5, reads DGGITQSPKYLFRKEGQNVTLSCEQNLNHDAMYWYRQDPGQGLRLIYYSQIVNDFQKGDIAEGYSVSREKKESFPLTVTSAQKNPTAFYLCASSMSVQGFQPQHFGDGTRLSIL.

The V call is TRBV29-1, the J call TRBJ2-7, with D possibly TRBD1 on 5 matching bases. V shed 0 bases and J shed 0 bases, with 15 bases lying between them. CDR3 length equals 16 residues. Germline assignment: CDR1 SQVTM and CDR2 ANQGSEA. CDR3 bases: TGCAGCGTTGAAGATGAGAGACAGAAGTTCTCCTACGAGCAGTACTTC. Protein product: CSVEDERQKFSYEQYF.

This chain connects TRBV18 to TRBJ1-2; TRBD1 might be the D (5 bases). From germline, CDR1 is KGHSH and CDR2 LQKENI. The CDR3 runs to 15 residues. With 2 bases removed from V and 2 bases from J, the gap between germline ends came to 12 bases. Here the CDR3 DNA reads TGTGCCAGCTCACCAAGGGGTATCGACAACTATGGCTACACCTTC. This translates into CASSPRGIDNYGYTF.

CDR3 sequence (DNA): TGTGCCAGTAAGGCAGGGGCGCTCGGCTACACCTTC. Translated, it gives CASKAGALGYTF. The chain couples TRBV19 to TRBJ1-2, with a possible D match to TRBD1 (6 bases). The V gene lost 7 bases and the J gene lost 8 bases, with 14 bases spanning the gap. This CDR3 is 12 amino acids long. CDR1 LNHDA and CDR2 SQIVND come from the germline V gene (reference sequence).

V is TRBV4-1 and J is TRBJ2-7, with TRBD2 matching 11 bases. Germline V gene data show CDR1 as MGHRA and CDR2 as YSYEKL. This CDR3 spans 16 amino acids. J gave up 6 bases and V 1 base, and 8 bases lay outside the gene matches. CDR3 in DNA: TGCGCCAGCAGCCAAGTAGTAAACGGGACTAGCGGCGAGCAGTACTTC. It encodes CASSQVVNGTSGEQYF.

This chain links TRBV19 with TRBJ2-7; 14 bases agree with TRBD2. Trimming at V came to 5 bases and at J to 3 bases, leaving 3 bases not matched to a gene. CDR1 LNHDA and CDR2 SQIVND come from the germline V gene (reference sequence). This CDR3 comprises 15 residues. CDR3: CASSAGTSGSYEQYF. The DNA for the CDR3 is TGTGCCAGTAGTGCCGGGACTAGCGGGAGCTACGAGCAGTACTTC.

The J gene is TRBJ2-3, the V gene TRBV28; 15 bases align to TRBD2. The CDR3 covers 16 residues. The germline V gene has CDR1 MDHEN and CDR2 SYDVKM. The junction had 5 bases not matched to a gene; V was cut back by 4 bases and J by 6 bases. CDR3 in DNA: TGTGCCAGCAGTTCCGGACTAGCGGGAGGGCCGGATACGCAGTATTTT. Translated: CASSSGLAGGPDTQYF.

This clone was recorded once. The chain uses TRBV11-2 and TRBJ2-5, with 12 nucleotides matching TRBD2. In germline, CDR1 is SGHAT, CDR2 FQNNGV. The CDR3 has 15 residues. The V segment lost 5 bases and the J segment 5 bases; nucleotides outside the gene matches: 6. CDR3 sequence (DNA): TGTGCCAGCAGCCCCTCTAGCGGGGGGGCCGAGACCCAGTACTTC. It is translated as CASSPSSGGAETQYF.

The chain employs TRBV7-2 and TRBJ2-5; D uncertain. Trimming removed 3 bases from V and 0 bases from J, with 8 bases in between. The CDR3 extends over 14 amino acids. From germline, CDR1 is SGHTA and CDR2 FQGNSA. The CDR3 nucleotides are TGTGCCAGCAGCTTTTCACACAACCAAGAGACCCAGTACTTC. Translation gives CASSFSHNQETQYF. The full variable domain, rest sourced from reference TRBV7-2 and TRBJ2-5, is GAGVSQSPSNKVTEKGKDVELRCDPISGHTALYWYRQSLGQGLEFLIYFQGNSAPDKSGLPSDRFSAERTGGSVSTLTIQRTQQEDSAVYLCASSFSHNQETQYFGPGTRLLVL.

The chain uses TRBV5-1 and TRBJ1-5; the D gene is possibly TRBD1 (5 bases). CDR3 length equals 14 residues. The V and J ends lost 3 bases and 0 bases respectively, with 7 bases between them. Germline values: CDR1 SGHRS, CDR2 YFSETQ. CDR3 sequence (DNA): TGCGCCAGCAGCTCGGGGGATAGCAATCAGCCCCAGCATTTT. Encoded protein: CASSSGDSNQPQHF.

CDR3 sequence reads: CASTQRGPRNYEQYF. CDR3 in DNA: TGTGCCAGTACCCAGAGGGGGCCTCGAAATTACGAGCAGTACTTC. The chain uses TRBV19 and TRBJ2-7, with 7 positions matching TRBD1. The V gene's germline CDR1 is LNHDA and CDR2 SQIVND (reference sequence). This CDR3 region has 15 residues. After removal of 7 bases from V and 4 bases from J, the junction contained 13 bases not matched to a gene. The whole variable domain, filled in from reference TRBV19 and TRBJ2-7, reads DGGITQSPKYLFRKEGQNVTLSCEQNLNHDAMYWYRQDPGQGLRLIYYSQIVNDFQKGDIAEGYSVSREKKESFPLTVTSAQKNPTAFYLCASTQRGPRNYEQYFGPGTRLTVT.

J is TRBJ1-4 and V is TRBV4-2, with 11 bases aligning to TRBD1. The CDR3 has 16 residues. V shed 0 bases, J shed 7 bases, and the junction held 4 bases outside the gene matches. Per the germline V gene, CDR1 is LGHNA and CDR2 is YNFKEQ. This CDR3 is CASSQDSGTGGEKLFF. The CDR3 coding sequence is TGTGCCAGCAGCCAAGATTCTGGGACAGGGGGTGAAAAACTGTTTTTT.